This TCR beta chain was recorded in a study of T-cell memory formation after mild COVID-19. The study, taken as a whole, reports: A balance of CD4 and CD8 characterized clones contracting day 15 to 85, whereas later expanders leaned CD4+.

It was 5'RACE with constant-segment primers that produced the TCR alpha and TCR beta cDNA libraries, which carried sample barcodes and UMIs. From the 5' RACE reads, TCRdb called clonotypes with MiXCR, one entry per CDR3 protein. The table shows a few hundred thousand distinct CDR3 sequences, with around a quarter occurring only once. Note on this clonotype: What it binds is not known.

Germline-derived CDR1 and CDR2 are DFQATT and SNEGSKA (reference sequence). J lost 8 bases, V lost 3 bases, and 6 bases had no gene match. This CDR3 is 15 amino acids long. The chain couples TRBV20-1 to TRBJ1-6; 11 bases match TRBD1. Sequenced material: PBMCs or a T cell subset sorted from them (not recorded which). The sequence derives from an adult woman who had mild COVID-19 (a few samples of this study predate the infection). Cell type and time point are not known. The CDR3 sequence: CSARGTGGSHSPLHF. Here the CDR3 DNA reads TGCAGTGCTAGGGGGACAGGGGGTTCTCATTCACCCCTCCACTTT.